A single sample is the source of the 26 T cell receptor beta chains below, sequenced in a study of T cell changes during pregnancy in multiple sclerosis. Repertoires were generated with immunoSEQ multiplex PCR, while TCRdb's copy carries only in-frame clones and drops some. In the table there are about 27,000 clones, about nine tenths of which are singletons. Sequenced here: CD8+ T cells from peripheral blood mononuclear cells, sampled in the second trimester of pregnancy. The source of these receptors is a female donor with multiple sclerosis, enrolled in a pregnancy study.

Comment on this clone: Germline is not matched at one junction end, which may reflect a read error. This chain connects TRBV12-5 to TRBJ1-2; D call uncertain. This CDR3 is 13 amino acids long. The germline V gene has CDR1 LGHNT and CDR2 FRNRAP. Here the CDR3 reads CASGSPQYYGFTF. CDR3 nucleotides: TGTGCTAGTGGTTCCCCCCAGTACTATGGCTTCACCTTC. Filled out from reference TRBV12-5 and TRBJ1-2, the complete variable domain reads DARVTQTPRHKVTEMGQEVTMRCQPILGHNTVFWYRQTMMQGLELLAYFRNRAPLDDSGMPKDRFSAEMPDATLATLKIQPSEPRDSAVYFCASGSPQYYGFTFGSGTRLTVV.

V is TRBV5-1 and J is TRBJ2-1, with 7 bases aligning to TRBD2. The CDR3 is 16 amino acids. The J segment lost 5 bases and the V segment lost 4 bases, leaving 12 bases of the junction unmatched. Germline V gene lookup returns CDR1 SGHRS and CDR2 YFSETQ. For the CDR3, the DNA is TGCGCCAGCAGCCTCGACTGGGCGGGGGTGGACAATGAGCAGTTCTTC. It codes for CASSLDWAGVDNEQFF.

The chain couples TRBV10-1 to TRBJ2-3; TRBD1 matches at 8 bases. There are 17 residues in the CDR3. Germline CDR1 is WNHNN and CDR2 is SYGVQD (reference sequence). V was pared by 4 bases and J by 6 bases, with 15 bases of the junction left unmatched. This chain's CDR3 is CASSGPGSDRAGDTQYF. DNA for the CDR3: TGCGCCAGCAGTGGCCCGGGATCGGACAGGGCGGGGGATACGCAGTATTTT.

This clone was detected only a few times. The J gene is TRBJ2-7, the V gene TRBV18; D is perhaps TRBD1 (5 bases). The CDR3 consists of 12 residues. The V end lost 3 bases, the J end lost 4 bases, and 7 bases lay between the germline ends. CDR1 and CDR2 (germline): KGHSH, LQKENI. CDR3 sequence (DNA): TGTGCCAGCTCACCGGACACTTACGAGCAGTACTTC. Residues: CASSPDTYEQYF.

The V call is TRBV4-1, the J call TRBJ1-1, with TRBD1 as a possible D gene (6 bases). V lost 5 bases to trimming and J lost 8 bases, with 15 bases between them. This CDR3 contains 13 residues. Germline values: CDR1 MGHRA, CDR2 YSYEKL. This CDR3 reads CASSGAGTREAFF. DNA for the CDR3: TGCGCCAGCAGCGGGGCCGGGACAAGAGAAGCTTTCTTT.

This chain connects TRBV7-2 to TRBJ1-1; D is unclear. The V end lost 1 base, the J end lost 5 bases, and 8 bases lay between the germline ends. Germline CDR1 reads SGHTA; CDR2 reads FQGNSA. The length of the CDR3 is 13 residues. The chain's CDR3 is CASSLGGLTEAFF. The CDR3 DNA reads TGTGCCAGCAGCTTAGGAGGGCTAACTGAAGCTTTCTTT.

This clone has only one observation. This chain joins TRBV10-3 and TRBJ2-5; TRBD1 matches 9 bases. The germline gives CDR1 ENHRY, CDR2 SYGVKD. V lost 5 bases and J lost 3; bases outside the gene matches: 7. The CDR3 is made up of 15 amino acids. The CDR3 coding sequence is TGTGCCATCAGTTGGACAGGGGCATTGGAAGAGACCCAGTACTTC. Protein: CAISWTGALEETQYF.

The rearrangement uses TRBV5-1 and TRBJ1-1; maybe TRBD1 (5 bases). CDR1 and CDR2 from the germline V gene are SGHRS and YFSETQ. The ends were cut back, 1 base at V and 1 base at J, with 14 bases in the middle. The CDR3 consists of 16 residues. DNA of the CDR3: TGCGCCAGCAGCTTGTGGGGCCTCGGGGGGAACACTGAAGCTTTCTTT. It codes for CASSLWGLGGNTEAFF.

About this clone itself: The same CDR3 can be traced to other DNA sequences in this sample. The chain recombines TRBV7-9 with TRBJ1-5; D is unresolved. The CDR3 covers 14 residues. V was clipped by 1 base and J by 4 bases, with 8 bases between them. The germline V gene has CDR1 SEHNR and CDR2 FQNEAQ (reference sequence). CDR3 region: CASSLDGFNQPQHF. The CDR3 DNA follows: TGTGCCAGCAGCTTAGACGGTTTTAATCAGCCCCAGCATTTT.

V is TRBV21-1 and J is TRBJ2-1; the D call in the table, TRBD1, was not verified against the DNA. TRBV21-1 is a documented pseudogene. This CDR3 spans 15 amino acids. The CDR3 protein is CASSSEGAGYNEQFF. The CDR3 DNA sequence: TGTGCCAGCAGCTCTGAGGGGGCGGGCTACAATGAGCAGTTCTTC.

CDR3 nucleotides: TGTGCCAGCAGCTTCGGACTTTCCCCCAATGAGCAGTTCTTC. Translated, it gives CASSFGLSPNEQFF. This sequence joins TRBV9 and TRBJ2-1; possibly TRBD2 for D (5 bases). This CDR3 spans 14 amino acids. CDR1 and CDR2 from the germline V gene are SGDLS and YYNGEE. V dropped 4 bases and J dropped 6 bases, with 14 bases sitting between them.

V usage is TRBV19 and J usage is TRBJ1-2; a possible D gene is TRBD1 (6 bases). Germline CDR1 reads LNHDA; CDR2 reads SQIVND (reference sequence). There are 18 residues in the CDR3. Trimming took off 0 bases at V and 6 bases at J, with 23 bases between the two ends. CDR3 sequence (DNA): TGTGCCAGTAGTATAGAGCGCCCCGGCGGGGGCTTAGGGGATGGCTACACCTTC. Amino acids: CASSIERPGGGLGDGYTF. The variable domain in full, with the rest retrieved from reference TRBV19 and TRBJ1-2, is DGGITQSPKYLFRKEGQNVTLSCEQNLNHDAMYWYRQDPGQGLRLIYYSQIVNDFQKGDIAEGYSVSREKKESFPLTVTSAQKNPTAFYLCASSIERPGGGLGDGYTFGSGTRLTVV.

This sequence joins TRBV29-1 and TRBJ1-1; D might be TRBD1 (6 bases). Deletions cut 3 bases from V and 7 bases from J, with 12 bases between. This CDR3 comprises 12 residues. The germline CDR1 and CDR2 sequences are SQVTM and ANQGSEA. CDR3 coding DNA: TGCAGCGTTGAGGGGGGGGCAGTTGAAGCTTTCTTT. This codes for CSVEGGAVEAFF.

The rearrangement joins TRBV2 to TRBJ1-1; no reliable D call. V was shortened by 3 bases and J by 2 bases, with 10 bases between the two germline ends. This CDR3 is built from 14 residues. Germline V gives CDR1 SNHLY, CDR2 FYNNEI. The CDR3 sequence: CASSDPGRNTEAFF. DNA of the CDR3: TGTGCCAGCAGTGACCCGGGTCGTAACACTGAAGCTTTCTTT. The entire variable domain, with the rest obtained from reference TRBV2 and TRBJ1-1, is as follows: EPEVTQTPSHQVTQMGQEVILRCVPISNHLYFYWYRQILGQKVEFLVSFYNNEISEKSEIFDDQFSVERPDGSNFTLKIRSTKLEDSAMYFCASSDPGRNTEAFFGQGTRLTVV.

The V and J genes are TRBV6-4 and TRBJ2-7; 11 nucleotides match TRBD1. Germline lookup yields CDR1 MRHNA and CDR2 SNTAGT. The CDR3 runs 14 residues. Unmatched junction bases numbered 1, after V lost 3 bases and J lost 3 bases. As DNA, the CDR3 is TGTGCCAGCAGTGAGGGGACAGGGGGCTACGAGCAGTACTTC. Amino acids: CASSEGTGGYEQYF.

Here the CDR3 reads CASSTVDRGFLSNEQFF. The CDR3 region has the DNA TGTGCCAGCTCAACAGTCGACAGGGGGTTTCTTAGTAATGAGCAGTTCTTC. This chain links TRBV18 with TRBJ2-1; 9 bases fit TRBD1. Trimming removed 5 bases from V and 7 bases from J; junction bases left unmatched: 15. The CDR3 length is 17 residues. Germline loops: CDR1 KGHSH, CDR2 LQKENI.

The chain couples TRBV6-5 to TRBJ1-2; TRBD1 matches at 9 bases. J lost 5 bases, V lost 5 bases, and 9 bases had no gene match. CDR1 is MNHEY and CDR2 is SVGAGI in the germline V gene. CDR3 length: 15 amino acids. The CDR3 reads CASSQRQGVPYGYTF. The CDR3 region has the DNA TGTGCCAGCAGTCAAAGACAGGGGGTTCCTTATGGCTACACCTTC.

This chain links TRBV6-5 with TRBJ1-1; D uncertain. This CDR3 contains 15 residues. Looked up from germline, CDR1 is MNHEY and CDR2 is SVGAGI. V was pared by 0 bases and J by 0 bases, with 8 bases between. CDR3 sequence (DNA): TGTGCCAGCAGTTACTCTCCCAACATGAACACTGAAGCTTTCTTT. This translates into CASSYSPNMNTEAFF.

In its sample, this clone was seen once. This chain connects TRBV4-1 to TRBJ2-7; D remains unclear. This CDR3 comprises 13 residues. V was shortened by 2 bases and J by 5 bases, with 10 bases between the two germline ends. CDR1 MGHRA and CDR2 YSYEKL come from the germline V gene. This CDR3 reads CASSQFSVHEQYF. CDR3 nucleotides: TGCGCCAGCAGCCAATTTTCAGTCCACGAGCAGTACTTC.

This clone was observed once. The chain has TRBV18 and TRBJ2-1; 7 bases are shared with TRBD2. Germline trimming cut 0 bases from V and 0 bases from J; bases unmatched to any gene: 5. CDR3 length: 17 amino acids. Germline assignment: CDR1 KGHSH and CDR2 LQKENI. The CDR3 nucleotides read TGTGCCAGCTCACCACCGGGGGGGTCCAACTCCTACAATGAGCAGTTCTTC. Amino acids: CASSPPGGSNSYNEQFF.

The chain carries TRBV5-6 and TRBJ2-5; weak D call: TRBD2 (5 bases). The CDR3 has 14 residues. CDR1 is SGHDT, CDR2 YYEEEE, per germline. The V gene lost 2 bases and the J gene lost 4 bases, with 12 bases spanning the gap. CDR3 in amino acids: CASSFNAGGETQYF. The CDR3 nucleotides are TGTGCCAGCAGCTTCAACGCGGGCGGAGAGACCCAGTACTTC.

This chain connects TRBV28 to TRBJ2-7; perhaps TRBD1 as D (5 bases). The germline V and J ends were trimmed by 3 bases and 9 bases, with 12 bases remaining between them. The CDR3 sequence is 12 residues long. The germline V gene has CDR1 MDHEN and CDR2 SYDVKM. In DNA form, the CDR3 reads TGTGCCAGCAGTTTTGCAGGGAAGGGGCAGTACTTC. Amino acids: CASSFAGKGQYF.

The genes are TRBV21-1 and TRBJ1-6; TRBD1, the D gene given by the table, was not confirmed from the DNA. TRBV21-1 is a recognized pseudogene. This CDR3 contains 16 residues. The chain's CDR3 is CASRRRGAVYNSPLHF. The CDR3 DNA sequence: TGTGCCAGCAGAAGGCGTGGGGCAGTTTATAATTCACCCCTCCACTTT.

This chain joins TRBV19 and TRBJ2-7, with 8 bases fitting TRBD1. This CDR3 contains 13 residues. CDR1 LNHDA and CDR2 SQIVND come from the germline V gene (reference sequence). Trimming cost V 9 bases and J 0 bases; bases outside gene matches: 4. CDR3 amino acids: CASGQGFSYEQYF. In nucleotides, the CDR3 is TGTGCCAGCGGACAGGGTTTCTCCTACGAGCAGTACTTC.

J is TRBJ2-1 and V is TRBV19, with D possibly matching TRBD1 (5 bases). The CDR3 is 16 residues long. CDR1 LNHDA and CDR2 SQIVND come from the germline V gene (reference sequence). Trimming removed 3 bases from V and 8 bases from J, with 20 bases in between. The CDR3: CASSIWALTGHDEQFF. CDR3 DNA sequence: TGTGCCAGTAGTATTTGGGCCTTGACCGGACACGATGAGCAGTTCTTC.

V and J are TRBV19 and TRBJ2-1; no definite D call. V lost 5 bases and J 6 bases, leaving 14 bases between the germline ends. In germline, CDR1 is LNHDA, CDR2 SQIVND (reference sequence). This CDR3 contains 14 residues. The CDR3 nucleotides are TGTGCCAGTAGTCCGCCCTGGCTTACCAATGAGCAGTTCTTC. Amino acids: CASSPPWLTNEQFF.